This is a list of T cell receptor beta chains from one sample in a study of blood T cell repertoires in COVID-19. Data came from immunoSEQ multiplex PCR; TCRdb stores just in-frame clones and leaves some out. Here the sample spans 20,000 to 25,000 clones, approximately 86% being singletons. The sequencing input was peripheral blood. The receptors originated from a human donor with acute or convalescent COVID-19. The donor label of this sample is uncertain. The CDR3 runs from the conserved cysteine through the conserved F or W. A D gene is named only where the DNA matches it firmly. Rows give clone size only sometimes, using once, few, many, or a class for an expanded clone.

>-|TRBJ1-2|TRBV18|-
TGTGCCAGCTCACCACCGGGCAGCACTAACTATGGCTACACCTTC
CASSPPGSTNYGYTF
>-|TRBJ2-2|TRBV19|-
TGTGCCAGTAGCAAACAGCCCCAAAACACCGGGGAGCTGTTTTTT
CASSKQPQNTGELFF
>TRBD1|TRBJ2-7|TRBV5-1|once
TGCGCCAGCAGCTGGGGACAGGGGGCGAGCTCCTACGAGCAGTACTTC
CASSWGQGASSYEQYF
>-|TRBJ2-7|TRBV3-1/TRBV3-2|-
TGTGCCAGCAGCCAAGGGCCCTACGAGCAGTACTTC
CASSQGPYEQYF
>TRBD2|TRBJ2-5|TRBV27|-
TGTGCCAGCAGTTCTATTAGGGGCGGGGGCCAAGAGACCCAGTACTTC
CASSSIRGGGQETQYF
>-|TRBJ1-1|TRBV5-4|-
TGTGCCAGCAGCTTGGACCTTGTGGGGGGGCCTGAAGCTTTCTTT
CASSLDLVGGPEAFF
>-|TRBJ2-2|TRBV12-3/TRBV12-4|few
TGTGCCAGCAGCCTCCTTGGGGAGCTGTTTTTT
CASSLLGELFF
>-|TRBJ2-5|TRBV7-7|-
TGTGCCAGCAGCTTCGGGACACACCAAGAGACCCAGTACTTC
CASSFGTHQETQYF
>TRBD2|TRBJ2-3|TRBV7-2|-
TGTGCCAGCAGCAGACTAGCGGGGGGGCGAGGCACAGATACGCAGTATTTT
CASSRLAGGRGTDTQYF
>TRBD1|TRBJ1-2|TRBV30|-
TGTGCCTGGCGCTGGGGTAGGGGGCTGAATGGCTACACCTTC
CAWRWGRGLNGYTF
>-|TRBJ1-6|TRBV10-3|-
TGTGCCATCAGTGAGGTTGAGTCACCCCTCCACTTT
CAISEVESPLHF
>-|TRBJ1-6|TRBV19|-
TGTGCCAGTAGTATAAGATCTGACGGCGGTTCACCCCTCCACTTT
CASSIRSDGGSPLHF
>TRBD2|TRBJ2-2|TRBV3-1/TRBV3-2|-
TGTGCCAGCAGCCAAGCCAGCGGGAGGGGTGGCGGGGAGCTGTTTTTT
CASSQASGRGGGELFF
>TRBD1|TRBJ2-1|TRBV12-3/TRBV12-4|few
TGTGCCAGCAGTTTTGGACAGGGCTATGAGCAGTTCTTC
CASSFGQGYEQFF
>TRBD1|TRBJ1-1|TRBV5-4|few
TGTGCCAGCAGCTTGGTTGGTAGGGGGCGGATGAACACTGAAGCTTTCTTT
CASSLVGRGRMNTEAFF
>-|TRBJ1-1|TRBV12-3/TRBV12-4|-
TGTGCCAGCAGTAGGACAGATAACACTGAAGCTTTCTTT
CASSRTDNTEAFF
>TRBD2|TRBJ2-1|TRBV29-1|-
TGCAGCGTTGAAGAGAATACCGGGGGGACGGCCGGGGGCAATGAGCAGTTCTTC
CSVEENTGGTAGGNEQFF
>-|TRBJ1-2|TRBV6-5|few
TGTGCCACAGAAGGGGTGGGCTATGGCTACACCTTC
CATEGVGYGYTF
>TRBD2|TRBJ2-7|TRBV4-2|-
TGTGCCAGCAGCCAAGCCAGCGGGGGGGCCTACGAGCAGTACTTC
CASSQASGGAYEQYF
>TRBD1|TRBJ2-7|TRBV19|-
TGTGCCAGTAGTATTCAGGGGGCCCACGAGCAGTACTTC
CASSIQGAHEQYF
>-|TRBJ1-6|TRBV2|once
TGTGCCAGCCTGATTGGAGCACGTAATTCACCCCTCCACTTT
CASLIGARNSPLHF
>TRBD1|TRBJ1-4|TRBV18|-
TGTGCCAGCTCACCAGGGACAGGGAATAATGAAAAACTGTTTTTT
CASSPGTGNNEKLFF
>-|TRBJ2-3|TRBV11-3|-
TGTGCCAGCAGCCCTACGGTTTCCGCGTTCGATACGCAGTATTTT
CASSPTVSAFDTQYF
>-|TRBJ1-3|TRBV2|-
TGTGCCAGCAGTGTTAGCTCTGGAAACACCATATATTTT
CASSVSSGNTIYF
>TRBD2|TRBJ2-5|TRBV7-2|-
TGTGCCAGCAGCCACCCGGGACTAGGTGGATTGGGGGAGACCCAGTACTTC
CASSHPGLGGLGETQYF
>-|TRBJ1-5|TRBV19|-
TGTGCCAGCCGGGACACCTGGGGTCAGCCCCAGCATTTT
CASRDTWGQPQHF
>TRBD1|TRBJ1-5|TRBV3-1/TRBV3-2|-
TGTGCCAGCAGCCAACAGGGGGCCTTGCATAGCAATCAGCCCCAGCATTTT
CASSQQGALHSNQPQHF
>-|TRBJ2-7|TRBV28|-
TGTGCCAGCTGCCAAGGACAGTCCAGCTCCTACGAGCAGTACTTC
CASCQGQSSSYEQYF
>TRBD1|TRBJ1-5|TRBV7-2|few
TGTGCCAGCAGCTTACAGGGGGCAGGCCAGCCCCAGCATTTT
CASSLQGAGQPQHF
>TRBD2|TRBJ2-3|TRBV3-1/TRBV3-2|-
TGTGCCAGCAGCCAGACGGCGGGGGGTCGCACAGATACGCAGTATTTT
CASSQTAGGRTDTQYF